This T cell receptor (beta chain) derives from a study of T cells and Merkel cell carcinoma outcomes. Overall study findings and caveats: In Merkel cell carcinoma, repertoire and T-cell density reportedly predicted outcomes.

Germline V CDR1 and CDR2: MGHRA, YSYEKL. This CDR3 is 14 amino acids long. V was trimmed by 5 bases and J by 1 base, leaving 10 bases between them. Assay used: immunoSEQ multiplex PCR; TCRdb lists only in-frame clones, some missing. The sample contains around 1,300 clones, 70% to 90% of which appear only once. In its sample, this clone was seen once. What it binds is not known. Sequenced: tumor tissue from Merkel cell carcinoma. The TCR was taken from a human donor with Merkel cell carcinoma. The chain combines TRBV4-1 with TRBJ2-3, with D maybe TRBD2 (5 bases). CDR3: CASSSRDRTDTQYF. The CDR3, as DNA: TGCGCCAGCAGCTCCCGGGATCGCACAGATACGCAGTATTTT.